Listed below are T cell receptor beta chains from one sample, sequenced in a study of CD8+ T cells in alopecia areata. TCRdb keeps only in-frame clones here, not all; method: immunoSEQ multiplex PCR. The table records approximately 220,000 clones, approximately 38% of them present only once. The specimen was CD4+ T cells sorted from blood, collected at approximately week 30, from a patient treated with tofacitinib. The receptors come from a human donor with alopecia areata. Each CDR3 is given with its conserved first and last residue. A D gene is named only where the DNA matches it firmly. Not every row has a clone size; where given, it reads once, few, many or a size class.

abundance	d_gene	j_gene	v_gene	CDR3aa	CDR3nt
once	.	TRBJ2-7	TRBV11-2	CASSSLRASPREQYF	.
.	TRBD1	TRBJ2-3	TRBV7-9	CASLRTGQGTDTQYF	TGTGCCAGCCTCAGGACGGGACAGGGGACAGATACGCAGTATTTT
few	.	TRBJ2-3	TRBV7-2	CASSFKLASTDTQYF	TGTGCCAGCAGCTTTAAACTAGCTAGCACAGATACGCAGTATTTT
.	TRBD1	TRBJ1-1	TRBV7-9	CASSLALGQGARTEAFF	TGTGCCAGCAGCTTAGCGCTGGGACAGGGGGCGCGGACTGAAGCTTTCTTT
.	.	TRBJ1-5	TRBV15	CATSRDPLLNQPQHF	TGTGCCACCAGCAGAGATCCCCTGCTAAATCAGCCCCAGCATTTT
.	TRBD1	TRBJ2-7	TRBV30	CAWSSKTRQGRRWSEQYF	TGTGCCTGGAGCTCCAAAACTAGACAGGGGCGCCGGTGGAGCGAGCAGTACTTC
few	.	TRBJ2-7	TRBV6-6	CASSPGIYEQYF	TGTGCCAGCAGTCCAGGGATCTACGAGCAGTACTTC
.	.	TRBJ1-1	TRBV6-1	CASSEALGLGVNTEAFF	TGTGCCAGCAGTGAAGCGCTCGGCCTAGGGGTGAACACTGAAGCTTTCTTT
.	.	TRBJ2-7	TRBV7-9	CASSHNPPGAYEQYF	TGTGCCAGCAGCCACAATCCCCCAGGGGCTTACGAGCAGTACTTC
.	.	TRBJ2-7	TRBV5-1	CASSLALGREQYF	TGCGCCAGCAGCTTAGCCCTCGGTCGCGAGCAGTACTTC
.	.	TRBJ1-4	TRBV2	CASSEAGRGYIREKLFF	TGTGCCAGCAGTGAGGCCGGGAGGGGGTATATACGCGAAAAACTGTTTTTT
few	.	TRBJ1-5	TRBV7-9	CASSLEAGSEPQHF	TGTGCCAGCAGCTTAGAGGCAGGGTCGGAGCCCCAGCATTTT
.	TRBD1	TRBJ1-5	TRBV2	CASRDRGRDQPQHF	TGTGCCAGCAGGGACAGGGGTAGGGATCAGCCCCAGCATTTT
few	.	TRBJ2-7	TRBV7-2	CASSPGPERDEQYF	TGTGCCAGCAGCCCTGGACCAGAACGCGACGAGCAGTACTTC
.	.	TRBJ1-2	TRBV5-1	CASSRRVQDGYTF	TGCGCCAGCAGCCGGAGGGTCCAGGATGGCTACACCTTC
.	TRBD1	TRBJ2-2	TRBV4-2	CASSHPPGTGESGELFF	TGTGCCAGCAGCCATCCCCCGGGGACAGGGGAATCCGGGGAGCTGTTTTTT
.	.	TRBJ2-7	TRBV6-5	CASIQAGSYEQYF	TGTGCCAGCATTCAGGCAGGGAGTTACGAGCAGTACTTC
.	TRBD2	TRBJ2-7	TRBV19	CASSTGTSGAYEQYF	TGTGCCAGTAGTACCGGGACTAGCGGGGCCTACGAGCAGTACTTC
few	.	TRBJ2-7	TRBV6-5	CASSYPYEQYF	TGTGCCAGCAGTTACCCCTACGAGCAGTACTTC
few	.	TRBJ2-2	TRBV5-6	CASSLGLTNTGELFF	TGTGCCAGCAGCTTGGGTCTCACGAACACCGGGGAGCTGTTTTTT
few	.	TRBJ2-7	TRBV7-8	CASSLSLGGGYEQYF	TGTGCCAGCAGCTTATCTCTTGGGGGCGGCTACGAGCAGTACTTC
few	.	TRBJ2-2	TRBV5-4	CASSMSSDTGELFF	TGTGCCAGCAGCATGTCCTCGGACACCGGGGAGCTGTTTTTT
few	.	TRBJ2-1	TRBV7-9	CASSLGGGDEQFF	TGTGCCAGCAGCCTCGGGGGTGGGGATGAGCAGTTCTTC
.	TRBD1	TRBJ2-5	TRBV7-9	CASSMGQGPGTQYF	TGTGCCAGCAGCATGGGACAGGGGCCGGGGACCCAGTACTTC
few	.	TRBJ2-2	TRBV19	CASSIGAGVPGELFF	TGTGCCAGTAGTATAGGGGCAGGGGTCCCCGGGGAGCTGTTTTTT
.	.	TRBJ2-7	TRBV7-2	CASSPRGGNYEQYF	TGTGCCAGCAGCCCGAGGGGGGGAAACTACGAGCAGTACTTC
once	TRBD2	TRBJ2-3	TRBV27	CASSSLAGGRADTQYF	TGTGCCAGCAGTTCCCTAGCGGGGGGGCGGGCAGATACGCAGTATTTT
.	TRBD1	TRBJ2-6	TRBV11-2	CASSVYRGPGANVLTF	TGTGCCAGCAGCGTGTACAGGGGACCTGGGGCCAACGTCCTGACTTTC
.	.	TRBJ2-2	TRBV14	CASSQHLSGELFF	TGTGCCAGCAGCCAACACCTCTCCGGGGAGCTGTTTTTT
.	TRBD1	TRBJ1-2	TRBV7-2	CASSIGQEYGYTF	TGTGCCAGCAGCATCGGACAGGAGTATGGCTACACCTTC
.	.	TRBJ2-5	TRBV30	CAWSITGMMYQETQYF	TGTGCCTGGAGCATAACAGGGATGATGTACCAAGAGACCCAGTACTTC
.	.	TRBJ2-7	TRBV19	CASSRGLYEQYF	TGTGCCAGTAGTAGGGGCCTCTACGAGCAGTACTTC
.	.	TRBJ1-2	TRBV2	CASSEEGQVSRGYTF	TGTGCCAGCAGTGAGGAGGGGCAAGTTAGTCGAGGCTACACCTTC
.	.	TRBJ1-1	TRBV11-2	CASSLDRGRAGNTEAFF	TGTGCCAGCAGCTTAGATCGAGGCAGGGCTGGGAACACTGAAGCTTTCTTT
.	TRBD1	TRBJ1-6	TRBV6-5	CASSYPRTGMNSPLHF	TGTGCCAGCAGTTACCCGAGGACAGGGATGAATTCACCCCTCCACTTT
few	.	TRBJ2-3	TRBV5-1	CASSSDRSTDTQYF	TGCGCCAGCAGCTCAGACAGGAGCACAGATACGCAGTATTTT
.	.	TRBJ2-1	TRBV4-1	CASSQEFGGSSYNEQFF	TGCGCCAGCAGCCAAGAGTTCGGGGGCAGCTCCTACAATGAGCAGTTCTTC
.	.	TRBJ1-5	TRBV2	CASSLNRRGNSNQPQHF	TGTGCCAGCAGTCTAAATAGAAGAGGGAATAGCAATCAGCCCCAGCATTTT
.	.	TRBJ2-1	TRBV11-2	CASSFRYNEQFF	TGTGCCAGCAGCTTCCGATACAATGAGCAGTTCTTC
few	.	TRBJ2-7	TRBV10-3	CAISEGVHEQYF	TGTGCCATCAGTGAAGGGGTCCACGAGCAGTACTTC
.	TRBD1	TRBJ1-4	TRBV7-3	CASSFQPGTDSTVFF	TGTGCCAGCAGTTTCCAACCGGGGACAGATTCGACAGTGTTTTTT
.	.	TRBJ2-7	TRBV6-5	CASSSSGESYEQYF	TGTGCCAGCAGTTCGTCGGGGGAGTCCTACGAGCAGTACTTC
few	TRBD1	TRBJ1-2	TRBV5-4	CACHGTGHYGYTF	TGTGCCTGTCACGGGACAGGACACTATGGCTACACCTTC
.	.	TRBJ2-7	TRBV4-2	CASSQDVQGARNF	TGTGCCAGCAGCCAAGATGTTCAGGGTGCAAGAAACTTC
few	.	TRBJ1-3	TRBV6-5	CASSLQLSTGNTIYF	TGTGCCAGCAGTTTACAACTGTCAACTGGAAACACCATATATTTT
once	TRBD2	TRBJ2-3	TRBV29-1	CSIRGGSTDTQYF	TGCAGCATCCGGGGGGGTAGCACAGATACGCAGTATTTT
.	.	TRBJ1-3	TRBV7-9	CASSREVSGNTIYF	TGTGCCAGCAGCAGAGAAGTCTCTGGAAACACCATATATTTT
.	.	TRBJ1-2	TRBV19	CASSTVRAAGGYTF	TGTGCCAGTAGTACAGTCAGGGCAGCGGGCGGCTACACCTTC
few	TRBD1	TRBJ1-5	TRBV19	CASTRDREGNQPQHF	TGTGCCAGTACCCGGGACAGGGAGGGCAATCAGCCCCAGCATTTT
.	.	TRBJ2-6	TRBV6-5	CASSYSGYSGANVLTF	TGTGCCAGCAGTTACTCCGGTTACTCTGGGGCCAACGTCCTGACTTTC
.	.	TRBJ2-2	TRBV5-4	CASSATGNTGELFF	TGTGCCAGCAGCGCCACAGGGAACACCGGGGAGCTGTTTTTT
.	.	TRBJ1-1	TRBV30	CAWSTGTEAFF	TGTGCCTGGAGTACAGGGACTGAAGCTTTCTTT
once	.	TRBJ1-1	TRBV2	CASSVKTVNTEAFF	TGTGCCAGCAGTGTAAAGACGGTGAACACTGAAGCTTTCTTT
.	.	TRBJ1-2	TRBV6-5	CASRLKTGLSYGYTF	TGTGCCAGCAGACTCAAAACAGGGCTTTCCTATGGCTACACCTTC
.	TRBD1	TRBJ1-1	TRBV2	CASSGQGNTEAFF	TGTGCCAGCAGTGGACAGGGGAACACTGAAGCTTTCTTT
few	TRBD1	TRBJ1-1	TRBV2	CASRRTGEATEAFF	TGTGCCAGCAGGAGGACAGGGGAGGCCACTGAAGCTTTCTTT
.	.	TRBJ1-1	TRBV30	CAWRKGMNTEAFF	TGTGCCTGGAGAAAGGGCATGAACACTGAAGCTTTCTTT
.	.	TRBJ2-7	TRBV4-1	CASSHPGPITTYEQYF	TGCGCCAGCAGCCATCCCGGGCCTATTACAACCTACGAGCAGTACTTC
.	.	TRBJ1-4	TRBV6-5	CASSSRPTTNEKLFF	TGTGCCAGCAGTTCTAGACCCACGACTAATGAAAAACTGTTTTTT